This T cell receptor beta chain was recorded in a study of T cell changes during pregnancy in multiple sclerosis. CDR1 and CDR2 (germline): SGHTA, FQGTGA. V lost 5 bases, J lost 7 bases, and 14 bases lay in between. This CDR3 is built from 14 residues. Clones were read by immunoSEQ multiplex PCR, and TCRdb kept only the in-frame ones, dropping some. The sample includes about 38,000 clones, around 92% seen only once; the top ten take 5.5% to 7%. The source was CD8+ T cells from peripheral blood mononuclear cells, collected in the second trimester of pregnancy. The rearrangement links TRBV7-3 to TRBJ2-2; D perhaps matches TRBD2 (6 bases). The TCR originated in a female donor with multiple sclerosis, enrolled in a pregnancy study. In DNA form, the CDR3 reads TGTGCCAGCAGCCATGACGGGGGAGACGGGGAGCTGTTTTTT. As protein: CASSHDGGDGELFF.